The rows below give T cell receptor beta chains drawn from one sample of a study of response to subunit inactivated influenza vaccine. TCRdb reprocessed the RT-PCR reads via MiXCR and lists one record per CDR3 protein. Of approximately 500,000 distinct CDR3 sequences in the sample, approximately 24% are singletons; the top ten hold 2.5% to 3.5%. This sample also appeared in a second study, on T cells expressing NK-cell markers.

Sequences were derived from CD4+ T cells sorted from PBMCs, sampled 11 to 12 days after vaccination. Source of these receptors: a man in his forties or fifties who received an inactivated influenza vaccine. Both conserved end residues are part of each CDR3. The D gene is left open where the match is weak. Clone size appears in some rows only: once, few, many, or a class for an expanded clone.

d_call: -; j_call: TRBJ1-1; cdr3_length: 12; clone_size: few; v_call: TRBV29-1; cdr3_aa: CSVQPGATEAFF; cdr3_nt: TGCAGCGTTCAACCGGGGGCGACTGAAGCTTTCTTT
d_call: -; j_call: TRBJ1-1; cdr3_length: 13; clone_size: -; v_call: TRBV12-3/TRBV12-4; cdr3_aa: CASSFPPSYEAFF; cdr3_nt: TGTGCCAGCAGTTTCCCGCCCAGCTATGAAGCTTTCTTT
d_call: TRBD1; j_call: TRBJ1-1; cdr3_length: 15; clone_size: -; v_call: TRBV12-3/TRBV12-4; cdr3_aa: CASRPRDRVRTEAFF; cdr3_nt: TGTGCCAGCCGGCCCCGGGACAGGGTAAGAACTGAAGCTTTCTTT
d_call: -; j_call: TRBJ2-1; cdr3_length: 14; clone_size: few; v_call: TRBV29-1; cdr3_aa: CSVAQREAHNEQFF; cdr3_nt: TGCAGCGTTGCCCAGAGGGAAGCCCACAATGAGCAGTTCTTC
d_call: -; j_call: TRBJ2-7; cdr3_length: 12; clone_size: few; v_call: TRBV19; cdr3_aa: CASSIGGREQYF; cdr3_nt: TGTGCCAGTAGTATAGGGGGTCGCGAGCAGTACTTC
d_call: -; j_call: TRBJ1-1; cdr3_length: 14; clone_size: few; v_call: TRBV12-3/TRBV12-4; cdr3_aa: CASTRRGEVTEAFF; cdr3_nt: TGTGCCAGCACCCGTCGGGGAGAGGTCACTGAAGCTTTCTTT
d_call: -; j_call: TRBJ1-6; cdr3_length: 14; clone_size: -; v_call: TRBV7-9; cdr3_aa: CATRDSSNNSPLHF; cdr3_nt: TGTGCCACCAGAGACAGCAGCAATAATTCACCCCTCCACTTT
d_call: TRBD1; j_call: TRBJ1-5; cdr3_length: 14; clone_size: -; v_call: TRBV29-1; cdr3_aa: CSVSGQGGNQPQHF; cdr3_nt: TGCAGCGTTAGCGGACAGGGGGGCAATCAGCCCCAGCATTTT
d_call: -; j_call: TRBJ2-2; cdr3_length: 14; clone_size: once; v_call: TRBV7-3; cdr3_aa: CASSSGLRAGELFF; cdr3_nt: -
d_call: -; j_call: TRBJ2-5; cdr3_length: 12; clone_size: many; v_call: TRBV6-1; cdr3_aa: CASRRREETQYF; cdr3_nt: TGTGCCAGCAGGAGGAGGGAAGAGACCCAGTACTTC
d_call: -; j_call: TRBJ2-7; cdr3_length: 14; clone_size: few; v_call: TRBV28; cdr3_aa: CASSGRAETYEQYF; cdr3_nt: TGTGCCAGCAGCGGGAGAGCGGAGACCTACGAGCAGTACTTC